Presented here are 17 T cell receptor beta chains from one specimen sequenced in a study of technical replicates of blood from a few donors. Data came from immunoSEQ multiplex PCR; TCRdb stores just in-frame clones and leaves some out. The top ten clones hold nearly 9.5% of a sample with some 8,900 clones, 91% of them seen once. The sample was PBMCs. These receptors were collected from a human donor in good health.

This chain uses TRBV29-1 with TRBJ2-5, with 8 bases aligning to TRBD1. V gave up 2 bases and J gave up 5 bases; unmatched junction bases: 4. CDR3 size: 13 residues. CDR1 is SQVTM and CDR2 is ANQGSEA in the germline V gene. CDR3 region: CSVELAGGETQYF. CDR3 DNA: TGCAGCGTTGAATTGGCAGGGGGCGAGACCCAGTACTTC.

The CDR3 region is CASSQGSGVYNEQFF. In DNA form, the CDR3 reads TGCGCCAGCAGCCAAGGTAGCGGGGTATACAATGAGCAGTTCTTC. This chain joins TRBV4-1 and TRBJ2-1; 8 bases match TRBD2. The CDR3 extends over 15 amino acids. In germline, CDR1 is MGHRA, CDR2 YSYEKL. The V gene end was trimmed by 1 base and the J gene end by 4 bases; junction bases not matched to a gene: 3.

The chain joins TRBV5-1 to TRBJ2-5; the D is unclear. Per the germline V gene, CDR1 is SGHRS and CDR2 is YFSETQ. This CDR3 spans 13 amino acids. Trimming left V 0 bases short and J 4 bases short, with 7 bases between. CDR3 nucleotide sequence: TGCGCCAGCAGCTTGGGGCTCAGAGAGACCCAGTACTTC. This sequence encodes CASSLGLRETQYF.

V usage is TRBV28 and J usage is TRBJ1-3, with D uncertain. V dropped 6 bases and J dropped 0 bases, with 9 bases sitting between them. The germline V gene encodes CDR1 MDHEN and CDR2 SYDVKM. This CDR3 is built from 14 residues. The CDR3, as DNA: TGTGCCAGCAGGAGATTCGGCTCTGGAAACACCATATATTTT. As protein: CASRRFGSGNTIYF.

The genes are TRBV14 and TRBJ2-1, with 10 bases identical to TRBD2. CDR1 and CDR2 from the germline V gene are SGHDN and FVKESK. V lost 4 bases and J lost 2; bases outside the gene matches: 5. CDR3 length: 16 amino acids. CDR3 DNA: TGTGCCAGCAGCCCGACTAGCGGGTGGCCCTACAATGAGCAGTTCTTC. Amino acids: CASSPTSGWPYNEQFF.

This clone was counted once. This chain connects TRBV30 to TRBJ2-1, with 10 bases lining up with TRBD2. The CDR3 runs 13 residues. Germline loops: CDR1 GTSNPN, CDR2 SVGIG (reference sequence). V dropped 8 bases and J dropped 8; count of bases not matched to a gene: 9. CDR3 sequence (DNA): TGTGCCGGCCAGCGGGAGGGCCTCGATGAGCAGTTCTTC. Residues: CAGQREGLDEQFF.

This rearrangement joins TRBV11-3 to TRBJ2-3, with 9 bases aligning to TRBD2. After removal of 2 bases from V and 3 bases from J, the junction contained 6 bases not matched to a gene. CDR3 length: 16 residues. CDR1 and CDR2 from the germline V gene are SGHNT and YENEEA. The CDR3 DNA reads as TGTGCCAGCAGCTTATCCGGGACTAGCCTAACAGATACGCAGTATTTT. Amino acid sequence: CASSLSGTSLTDTQYF.

The chain has TRBV6-5 and TRBJ2-1; 13 bases are a match to TRBD2. The CDR3 runs 14 residues. The V and J ends lost 6 bases and 15 bases, in that order; junction bases with no gene match: 11. Germline V gene lookup returns CDR1 MNHEY and CDR2 SVGAGI. As DNA, the CDR3 is TGTGCCAGCAGCTCTGGGACTAGCGGGGTAAATTTGTTCTTC. As protein: CASSSGTSGVNLFF.

This clone has a handful of counts. The V call is TRBV5-1, the J call TRBJ1-3; possible D gene TRBD1, 5 bases. Trimming took 3 bases from V and 0 from J, leaving 7 bases between them. There are 14 residues in the CDR3. The germline V gene has CDR1 SGHRS and CDR2 YFSETQ. The CDR3 reads CASSYDSSGNTIYF. CDR3 bases: TGCGCCAGCAGCTACGACAGCTCTGGAAACACCATATATTTT.

The chain uses TRBV6-1 and TRBJ1-5; D is ambiguous. The germline V and J ends were trimmed by 2 bases and 6 bases, with 11 bases remaining between them. The germline gives CDR1 MNHNS, CDR2 SASEGT. This CDR3 is built from 14 residues. The CDR3 loop is CASSERQEGQPQHF. Written as DNA, the CDR3 is TGTGCCAGCAGTGAACGGCAGGAGGGTCAGCCCCAGCATTTT.

This clone was seen just once. This rearrangement joins TRBV6-5 to TRBJ2-3, with TRBD2 matching 8 bases. CDR1 and CDR2 (germline): MNHEY, SVGAGI. Unmatched junction bases numbered 3, after V lost 2 bases and J lost 2 bases. The CDR3 length is 15 residues. CDR3 in amino acids: CASSYDSGNTDTQYF. In DNA, the CDR3 is TGTGCCAGCAGTTACGATAGCGGGAACACAGATACGCAGTATTTT.

This clone was counted a few times. This sequence joins TRBV11-2 and TRBJ2-7; D not resolved. This CDR3 contains 12 residues. Germline CDR1 reads SGHAT; CDR2 reads FQNNGV. V was clipped by 4 bases and J by 7 bases, with 11 bases between them. The CDR3 protein is CASSSDGGEQYF. The CDR3 DNA is TGTGCCAGCAGCTCCGACGGCGGAGAGCAGTACTTC.

This clone was observed once. The chain couples TRBV10-3 to TRBJ2-5, with D perhaps matching TRBD1 (5 bases). The ends were cut back, 2 bases at V and 5 bases at J, with 12 bases in the middle. This CDR3 has 14 residues. Germline CDR1 is ENHRY and CDR2 is SYGVKD. For the CDR3, the DNA is TGTGCCATCAGTGAGGGGGCGGTCGGGGAGACCCAGTACTTC. Translated: CAISEGAVGETQYF.

The chain carries TRBV7-9 and TRBJ2-7; 9 nucleotides agree with TRBD1. V gave up 5 bases and J gave up 3 bases; unmatched junction bases: 8. The CDR3 is made up of 15 amino acids. The V gene's germline CDR1 is SEHNR and CDR2 FQNEAQ (reference sequence). The DNA of the CDR3 is TGTGCCAGCAGCACCGGACAGGGGAAGGTCTACGAGCAGTACTTC. This sequence encodes CASSTGQGKVYEQYF.

This clone has only a few counts. This chain joins TRBV19 and TRBJ1-5, with D perhaps TRBD1 (6 bases). V was cut by 4 bases and J by 7 bases, with 14 bases left in between. CDR3 length: 14 amino acids. Germline V CDR1 and CDR2: LNHDA, SQIVND (reference sequence). CDR3 in amino acids: CASSRTEARQPQHF. Written as DNA, the CDR3 is TGTGCCAGTAGTAGGACAGAGGCGAGACAGCCCCAGCATTTT.

The J gene is TRBJ1-5, the V gene TRBV7-9; 8 bases match TRBD1. Germline V lookup: CDR1 SEHNR, CDR2 FQNEAQ (reference sequence). J was trimmed by 6 bases and V by 7 bases; bases with no gene match: 8. The CDR3 extends over 14 amino acids. The CDR3 bases are TGTGCCAGCACCCTAGGACAGGGCACTCAGCCCCAGCATTTT. Its translation: CASTLGQGTQPQHF. Based on the CDR3 plus reference TRBV7-9 and TRBJ1-5, the full variable domain is DTGVSQNPRHKITKRGQNVTFRCDPISEHNRLYWYRQTLGQGPEFLTYFQNEAQLEKSRLLSDRFSAERPKGSFSTLEIQRTEQGDSAMYLCASTLGQGTQPQHFGDGTRLSIL.

This clone has only a few counts. This chain links TRBV7-9 with TRBJ2-2; 9 bases map to TRBD2. V trimming: 4 bases; J trimming: 7 bases; junction bases outside the gene matches: 10. There are 16 residues in the CDR3. Germline V gives CDR1 SEHNR, CDR2 FQNEAQ (reference sequence). CDR3 amino acids: CASSWPSGETDGELFF. The DNA for the CDR3 is TGTGCCAGCAGCTGGCCTAGCGGGGAGACGGACGGGGAGCTGTTTTTT.